The clone carrying this T cell receptor beta chain was seen more than once but under ten times. The antigen remains unidentified. V was clipped by 1 base and J by 6 bases, with 10 bases between them. The CDR3 has 13 residues. Per the germline V gene, CDR1 is SGHDN and CDR2 is FVKESK. The sample belongs to a study of T-cell memory formation after mild COVID-19. Study-level findings and limits: The main location of contracting CD4+ clones was CM and EM, and that of contracting CD8+ clones was EMRA.

A 5'RACE reaction primed in the constant segment made cDNA libraries of TCR alpha and TCR beta, and these carried sample barcodes and UMIs. TCRdb processed the 5' RACE reads anew with MiXCR; each CDR3 protein has one entry. Of 250,000 to 350,000 distinct CDR3 sequences listed, roughly 15% are singletons. The source material was PBMCs or a T cell subset sorted from them (not recorded which). The genes are TRBV14 and TRBJ2-7; tentatively, D is TRBD1 (6 bases). This TCR derives from a man aged 18 to 30 who had mild COVID-19 (a few samples of this study predate the infection). Cell type and time point are not known. For the CDR3, the DNA is TGTGCCAGCAGCCAAGTCTTACAGGGCGAGCAGTACTTC. Residues: CASSQVLQGEQYF.